This T cell receptor (beta chain) is from a study of blood T cell repertoires in COVID-19. Background on the study: The United States, Italy and Spain supplied acute and convalescent COVID-19 samples. PBMCs, B-cell-depleted T cells, or T cells provided the cDNA or gDNA that made up the material.

V shed 11 bases and J shed 4 bases, with 18 bases lying between them. The CDR3 totals 14 residues. Looked up from germline, CDR1 is MNHEY and CDR2 is SVGAGI. Profiling relied on immunoSEQ multiplex PCR, and the TCRdb table lists in-frame clones only, not all of them. The table lists more than 300,000 clones, approximately 90% of them singletons. The sequence came from a woman in her late teens or twenties who had recovered from COVID-19. The rearrangement links TRBV6-5 to TRBJ2-1; possibly TRBD2 for D (7 bases). Sequencing input: PBMCs or T cells enriched from blood (not recorded which). The CDR3 nucleotides read TGTGCCGCCGCTCTGGGGGGGCCATACAATGAGCAGTTCTTC. Encoded protein: CAAALGGPYNEQFF.